This record looks at one T cell receptor beta chain sequence and its context. Losses at the gene ends were 3 bases for V and 5 bases for J; bases not matched to a gene: 10. The CDR3 runs to 16 residues. CDR1 SGDLS and CDR2 YYNGEE come from the germline V gene. This specimen comes from a study of blood T cell repertoires in COVID-19. Study-level background: Both acute and convalescent COVID-19 samples were obtained from the United States, Italy and Spain.

The assay was immunoSEQ multiplex PCR, and TCRdb's table has in-frame clones only and misses some. Of hundreds of thousands of clones in the sample, around 89% were seen once. The sample comprised peripheral blood. The J gene is TRBJ2-2, the V gene TRBV9; 7 bases fit TRBD1. The sequence came from a woman younger than 45 with COVID-19, enrolled during active disease. The CDR3 DNA follows: TGTGCCAGCAGCGGACAGGGTCGGTTCGTAACCGGGGAGCTGTTTTTT. As protein: CASSGQGRFVTGELFF.